This T cell receptor beta chain was sequenced for a study of technical replicates of blood from a handful of donors. V shed 4 bases, J shed 6 bases, and the junction held 12 bases outside the gene matches. The CDR3 spans 16 residues. The germline V gene encodes CDR1 SGHAT and CDR2 FQNNGV. Profiled with immunoSEQ multiplex PCR; TCRdb holds only in-frame clones, not every one. Seen here are some 58,000 clones, around 94% observed once, and the top ten hold 0.2% to 0.25%. This clonotype was obtained from a human donor in good health. The sequenced material came from T cells isolated from PBMCs. V usage is TRBV11-2 and J usage is TRBJ2-7; 10 nucleotides match TRBD1. In nucleotides, the CDR3 is TGTGCCAGCAGCTCCCTAGCCGGGACAGGGGAGAGCGAGCAGTACTTC. Protein: CASSSLAGTGESEQYF.